This T cell receptor (beta chain) was recorded in a study of T-cell reconstitution after alpha-beta-depleted transplantation in children. For TCRbeta, the library was prepared with unique molecular identifiers. From the PCR reads, TCRdb called clonotypes with MiXCR, one entry per CDR3 protein. This sample yields about 870,000 distinct CDR3 sequences, of which around 15% are seen a single time; around 5.3% belongs to the top ten. The germline V gene encodes CDR1 SGHDN and CDR2 FVKESK. The CDR3 runs 17 residues. The V end lost 0 bases, the J end lost 1 base, and 14 bases lay between the germline ends. This clonotype was observed a handful of times. The antigen is not known. Study findings and constraints: At one year after transplant, newly produced T cells mostly accounted for T-cell counts and diversity.

This clonotype originated in a male patient under 18 who had a stem cell transplant for acute lymphoblastic leukemia, so the T cells may come from the graft donor. The V and J genes are TRBV14 and TRBJ2-3, with D possibly being TRBD2 (6 bases). The source was PBMCs, mostly from graft donor cells, collected 360 days after TCRalphabeta/CD19-depleted stem cell transplant. The CDR3 spells CASSQDRLLAGTDTQYF. The CDR3 nucleotides read TGTGCCAGCAGCCAAGATCGGTTATTAGCGGGCACAGATACGCAGTATTTT.